The 27 T cell receptor beta chains presented below share a single source sample, sequenced in a study of T cell responses to AZD1222 COVID-19 vaccine. Profiling relied on immunoSEQ multiplex PCR, and the TCRdb table lists in-frame clones only, not all of them. The sample lists about 180,000 clones, about nine tenths occurring once. Sequencing used peripheral blood, obtained on day 0 of AZD1222 vaccination. Receptor source: an adult in good health.

CDR3 loop: CASSYQGPNYEQYF. The CDR3 DNA reads as TGTGCCAGCAGTTATCAGGGACCTAACTACGAGCAGTACTTC. This rearrangement joins TRBV6-5 to TRBJ2-7; perhaps D is TRBD1 or TRBD2 (5 bases each). The V end was cut by 3 bases, the J end by 3 bases, with 12 bases between. The CDR3 totals 14 residues. Germline-derived CDR1 and CDR2 are MNHEY and SVGAGI.

The chain recombines TRBV2 with TRBJ2-2, with D tentatively TRBD1 or TRBD2 (6 bases each). V was shortened by 4 bases and J by 7 bases, with 16 bases between the two germline ends. Germline V CDR1 and CDR2: SNHLY, FYNNEI. The length of the CDR3 is 15 residues. This CDR3 reads CASSVGGRGIGELFF. For the CDR3, the DNA is TGTGCCAGCAGTGTTGGGGGGCGCGGCATCGGGGAGCTGTTTTTT. Complete variable domain (other parts from reference TRBV2 and TRBJ2-2): EPEVTQTPSHQVTQMGQEVILRCVPISNHLYFYWYRQILGQKVEFLVSFYNNEISEKSEIFDDQFSVERPDGSNFTLKIRSTKLEDSAMYFCASSVGGRGIGELFFGEGSRLTVL.

Only a few counts were recorded for this clone. The CDR3 nucleotides read TGCAGCGTTGAGGGAAATGACTATGGCTACACCTTC. It codes for CSVEGNDYGYTF. The chain joins TRBV29-1 to TRBJ1-2; the D is unclear. Germline-derived CDR1 and CDR2 are SQVTM and ANQGSEA. Trimming left V 3 bases short and J 3 bases short, with 8 bases between. The CDR3 length is 12 residues.

This chain joins TRBV5-1 and TRBJ2-3, with a weak D call TRBD1 (6 bases). CDR1 SGHRS and CDR2 YFSETQ come from the germline V gene. Trimming stripped 4 bases from V and 2 bases from J, with 14 bases between. The CDR3 runs 15 residues. The CDR3 nucleotides are TGCGCCAGCAGCGGGGGCCTCCTGGCCACAGATACGCAGTATTTT. It encodes CASSGGLLATDTQYF.

The V gene is TRBV5-5, the J gene TRBJ2-1, with D tentatively TRBD2 (6 bases). The CDR3 is made up of 13 amino acids. The V end lost 3 bases, the J end lost 6 bases, and 10 bases lay between the germline ends. The germline CDR1 and CDR2 sequences are SGHKS and YYEKEE (reference sequence). CDR3 coding DNA: TGTGCCAGCAGCTCCGGGACTGGCAATGAGCAGTTCTTC. Translated: CASSSGTGNEQFF. Full variable domain (outside the CDR3, taken from reference TRBV5-5 and TRBJ2-1): DAGVTQSPTHLIKTRGQQVTLRCSPISGHKSVSWYQQVLGQGPQFIFQYYEKEERGRGNFPDRFSARQFPNYSSELNVNALLLGDSALYLCASSSGTGNEQFFGPGTRLTVL.

This chain uses TRBV5-1 with TRBJ2-3; perhaps TRBD2 as D (5 bases). This CDR3 is built from 14 residues. The V gene's germline CDR1 is SGHRS and CDR2 YFSETQ. V dropped 1 base and J dropped 3 bases, with 9 bases sitting between them. The CDR3 region has the DNA TGCGCCAGCAGCTTGTCCCTAGCAACAGATACGCAGTATTTT. This encodes CASSLSLATDTQYF.

The J gene is TRBJ2-1, the V gene TRBV5-8; D might be TRBD2 (5 bases). CDR3 size: 11 residues. Per the germline V gene, CDR1 is SGHTS and CDR2 is YDEGEE. V shed 7 bases and J shed 7 bases, with 9 bases lying between them. The CDR3 DNA sequence: TGTGCCAGCTCCTCGGGGAATGAGCAGTTCTTC. Amino acids: CASSSGNEQFF.

V is TRBV4-2 and J is TRBJ1-4; tentatively, D is TRBD1 (5 bases). The length of the CDR3 is 14 residues. Germline lookup yields CDR1 LGHNA and CDR2 YNFKEQ. V was shortened by 4 bases and J by 0 bases, with 6 bases between the two germline ends. The CDR3 sequence is CASSPGPTNEKLFF. In DNA form, the CDR3 reads TGTGCCAGCAGCCCAGGGCCAACTAATGAAAAACTGTTTTTT.

V usage is TRBV6-5 and J usage is TRBJ1-1, with D uncertain. V dropped 7 bases and J dropped 2 bases, with 8 bases sitting between them. The CDR3 extends over 12 amino acids. Germline values: CDR1 MNHEY, CDR2 SVGAGI. CDR3 DNA sequence: TGTGCCAGCATACGGTCTAACACTGAAGCTTTCTTT. It encodes CASIRSNTEAFF.

The count of this clone is one. The chain carries TRBV11-1 and TRBJ1-1; the D is unclear. Germline V gives CDR1 SGHAT, CDR2 FQDESV (reference sequence). V lost 5 bases to trimming and J lost 1 base, with 11 bases between them. The CDR3 sequence is 14 residues long. CDR3 sequence reads: CASSDRTGNTEAFF. CDR3 coding DNA: TGTGCCAGCAGCGATCGGACGGGGAACACTGAAGCTTTCTTT. Based on the CDR3 plus reference TRBV11-1 and TRBJ1-1, the full variable domain is EAEVAQSPRYKITEKSQAVAFWCDPISGHATLYWYRQILGQGPELLVQFQDESVVDDSQLPKDRFSAERLKGVDSTLKIQPAELGDSAMYLCASSDRTGNTEAFFGQGTRLTVV.

The chain is built from TRBV30 and TRBJ1-1; TRBD1 aligns across 7 bases. Germline V CDR1 and CDR2: GTSNPN, SVGIG (reference sequence). This CDR3 is built from 15 residues. The junction had 5 bases not matched to a gene; V was cut back by 1 base and J by 0 bases. The CDR3 is CAWSGDRALNTEAFF. The CDR3 DNA is TGTGCCTGGAGTGGAGACAGGGCCTTGAACACTGAAGCTTTCTTT.

The chain has TRBV27 and TRBJ1-1; 10 bases match TRBD1. This CDR3 has 14 residues. Trimming cost V 6 bases and J 2 bases; bases outside gene matches: 3. Germline CDR1 and CDR2: MNHEY and SMNVEV (reference sequence). The CDR3 DNA reads TGTGCCAGCAGGCGACAGGGGGCTAACACTGAAGCTTTCTTT. Amino acids: CASRRQGANTEAFF.

The genes are TRBV7-8 and TRBJ1-6; tentatively, D is TRBD1 (6 bases). The CDR3 has 18 residues. Between the trimmed V and J ends, which lost 3 bases and 8 bases, there was a span of 23 bases. The germline V gene encodes CDR1 SGHVS and CDR2 FQNEAQ. In nucleotides, the CDR3 is TGTGCCAGCAGCTTGAGACCGACCGGGACATTGGGTGATTCACCCCTCCACTTT. Amino acid sequence: CASSLRPTGTLGDSPLHF.

The genes are TRBV6-1 and TRBJ2-7, with D maybe TRBD1 (6 bases). This CDR3 has 15 residues. CDR1 is MNHNS, CDR2 SASEGT, per germline. The V gene lost 0 bases and the J gene lost 3 bases, with 12 bases spanning the gap. CDR3 nucleotides: TGTGCCAGCAGTGAAGCCTCGACAGGTAACTACGAGCAGTACTTC. Its translation is CASSEASTGNYEQYF.

The rearrangement joins TRBV7-2 to TRBJ2-4, with 10 bases aligning to TRBD1. After removal of 4 bases from V and 9 bases from J, the junction contained 9 bases not matched to a gene. The CDR3 spans 15 residues. Germline V gives CDR1 SGHTA, CDR2 FQGNSA. The CDR3 loop is CASSYKTGGASIQYF. DNA for the CDR3: TGTGCCAGCAGCTATAAGACAGGGGGCGCGAGCATTCAGTACTTC.

This sequence joins TRBV30 and TRBJ2-5; weak D call: TRBD1 (5 bases). Germline values: CDR1 GTSNPN, CDR2 SVGIG (reference sequence). The CDR3 totals 12 residues. The germline V and J ends were trimmed by 4 bases and 5 bases, with 11 bases remaining between them. CDR3 residues: CAWTPGSETQYF. The CDR3 DNA reads TGTGCCTGGACCCCAGGGTCGGAGACCCAGTACTTC.

This rearrangement joins TRBV7-8 to TRBJ1-6; D unclear. The V gene lost 2 bases and the J gene lost 6 bases, with 5 bases spanning the gap. The V gene's germline CDR1 is SGHVS and CDR2 FQNEAQ. The CDR3 sequence is 13 residues long. The CDR3 here is CASSLKGNSPLHF. The CDR3 region has the DNA TGTGCCAGCAGCTTAAAGGGTAATTCACCCCTCCACTTT.

This clone was counted a single time. The chain couples TRBV6-4 to TRBJ1-1; the match to TRBD1 covers 8 bases. The CDR3 length is 13 residues. V lost 6 bases and J lost 4; bases outside the gene matches: 4. CDR1 and CDR2 (germline): MRHNA, SNTAGT. CDR3 nucleotides: TGTGCCAGCAGGAGACAGGGGAGCACTGAAGCTTTCTTT. Translated: CASRRQGSTEAFF.

This clone was counted only a few times. The gene calls are TRBV7-8 and TRBJ1-5; D not resolved. The V gene's germline CDR1 is SGHVS and CDR2 FQNEAQ. V was cut by 1 base and J by 6 bases, with 10 bases left in between. The CDR3 is 14 amino acids. CDR3 in DNA: TGTGCCAGCAGCTTAGGGGGAAAGGGTCAGCCCCAGCATTTT. This sequence encodes CASSLGGKGQPQHF.

The chain uses TRBV7-2 and TRBJ1-1; 10 nucleotides agree with TRBD1. V gave up 2 bases and J gave up 7 bases; unmatched junction bases: 10. CDR3 length: 16 residues. Per germline, CDR1 SGHTA and CDR2 FQGNSA. The CDR3 region has the DNA TGTGCCAGCAGCTTACCCTCGGGACAGGGGAGAGATGAAGCTTTCTTT. Translating gives CASSLPSGQGRDEAFF.

The chain couples TRBV6-9 to TRBJ1-2; 7 nucleotides agree with TRBD1. This CDR3 has 17 residues. Germline lookup yields CDR1 MNHGY and CDR2 SVAAGI. The trim removed 0 bases at V and 3 bases at J, leaving 10 bases unmatched. The CDR3: CASSYSTGGTADYGYTF. The CDR3 DNA reads TGTGCCAGCAGTTATTCTACCGGGGGGACAGCCGACTATGGCTACACCTTC.

The V call is TRBV30, the J call TRBJ2-5; D gene ambiguous. Deletions cut 4 bases from V and 4 bases from J, with 7 bases between. Germline V gives CDR1 GTSNPN, CDR2 SVGIG (reference sequence). This CDR3 is built from 11 residues. CDR3 loop: CAWTVGETQYF. The CDR3 coding sequence is TGTGCCTGGACGGTTGGAGAGACCCAGTACTTC.

V usage is TRBV11-2 and J usage is TRBJ2-1; D gene ambiguous. Germline CDR1 and CDR2: SGHAT and FQNNGV. V gave up 1 base and J gave up 2 bases, with 15 bases separating them. The CDR3 has 17 amino acids. CDR3 protein: CASSLGGSISPYNEQFF. Written as DNA, the CDR3 is TGTGCCAGCAGCTTAGGAGGTTCCATCAGCCCCTACAATGAGCAGTTCTTC.

The chain carries TRBV2 and TRBJ2-5; D call uncertain. Germline V gene sequence: CDR1 SNHLY, CDR2 FYNNEI. V dropped 3 bases and J dropped 5 bases, with 7 bases sitting between them. CDR3 length: 12 residues. CDR3 nucleotide sequence: TGTGCCAGCAGTGACGGGTGGGAGACCCAGTACTTC. Its protein is CASSDGWETQYF.

This rearrangement joins TRBV6-2 or TRBV6-3 to TRBJ1-1; TRBD1 matches at 7 bases. The CDR3 consists of 14 residues. The V segment lost 7 bases and the J segment 6 bases; nucleotides outside the gene matches: 11. The germline V gene encodes CDR1 MNHEY and CDR2 SVGEGT. This CDR3 reads CASTPGGSMAEAFF. CDR3 DNA: TGTGCCAGCACCCCAGGGGGTAGTATGGCTGAAGCTTTCTTT.

V usage is TRBV3-1 (or the pseudogene TRBV3-2) and J usage is TRBJ1-5, with 8 nucleotides matching TRBD1. Germline CDR1 LGHDT, CDR2 YNNKEL (reference sequence). The CDR3 covers 15 residues. J gave up 6 bases and V 0 bases, and 4 bases lay outside the gene matches. The CDR3 is CASSQDRGQIQPQHF. CDR3 sequence (DNA): TGTGCCAGCAGCCAAGACAGGGGGCAGATTCAGCCCCAGCATTTT.

The chain has TRBV6-1 and TRBJ1-5; 8 bases are a match to TRBD1. The germline V gene has CDR1 MNHNS and CDR2 SASEGT. This CDR3 comprises 17 residues. The ends lost 2 bases at V and 6 bases at J; junction bases unmatched: 12. The CDR3 sequence: CASSEPAGGIGGQPQHF. The CDR3 DNA is TGTGCCAGCAGTGAACCGGCAGGGGGCATAGGAGGTCAGCCCCAGCATTTT.